The present TCR beta chain was sequenced within a study of human T cells and chemical hapten exposure. The wider study: The sensitizer, 2% DPC, was used on about 2 cm by about 2 cm of upper inner arm skin. Weekly diphenylcyclopropenone doses were given to patients' scalps across the roughly 25-week study.

TCRdb ran MiXCR on the RACE reads and lists one entry per CDR3 protein. The sample shows roughly 380,000 distinct CDR3 sequences, 6% to 7% of them seen only once. Time point noted: patch test 2, 6 weeks after DPC sensitization. The treatment is: therapeutic diphenylcyclopropenone sensitization with weekly scalp DPC. Blood sampling preceded each patch test application. This clonotype was counted at least ten times. This CDR3 region has 12 residues. Germline values: CDR1 ENHRY, CDR2 SYGVKD. V was pared by 3 bases and J by 2 bases, with 2 bases between. This TCR was sampled from a woman aged 18-30 years with alopecia areata. Some clones in this sample may be carry-over from other donors' samples. Source: whole blood, taken in connection with sensitization to the hapten diphenylcyclopropenone (DPC). The rearrangement uses TRBV10-3 and TRBJ1-5, with D unresolved. This CDR3 is CAISEGNQPQHF. CDR3 in DNA: TGTGCCATCAGTGAAGGCAATCAGCCCCAGCATTTT.